This TCR beta chain was recorded in a study of tumor-infiltrating lymphocytes in primary liver carcinoma. Study-level background: Tissue type made little difference to sample yields of roughly 3.65 to 7.5 million productive TCRbeta reads.

A constant-region primer primed TCR beta cDNA synthesis from 500 ng of total RNA. The TCR beta library was amplified through three nested multiplex PCR rounds in a modified ARM-PCR procedure. Both of the initial two PCR rounds ran for 10 cycles and employed TRBV1-TRBV30 forward primers alongside a C-beta reverse primer. TCRdb reprocessed the multiplex PCR reads with MiXCR, giving one entry per CDR3 protein. The sample yields about 37,000 distinct CDR3 sequences, roughly 80% seen once. The source material, about 17-31 mg of unsorted bulk tissue, was used to co-extract RNA and DNA. CDR3 size: 13 residues. Germline lookup yields CDR1 SQVTM and CDR2 ANQGSEA. As concerns this clonotype: A read error may produce the germline difference seen at one junction end.

The V gene is TRBV29-1, the J gene TRBJ1-2; 8 bases line up with TRBD1. This TCR derives from a man aged 40-49 years with primary liver carcinoma and hepatitis B virus infection. Sequences were obtained from tumor-adjacent normal liver tissue. DNA of the CDR3: TGCAGCGTTGTGACAGGGGCTAACTATGGCTACGCCTTC. Encoded protein: CSVVTGANYGYAF.